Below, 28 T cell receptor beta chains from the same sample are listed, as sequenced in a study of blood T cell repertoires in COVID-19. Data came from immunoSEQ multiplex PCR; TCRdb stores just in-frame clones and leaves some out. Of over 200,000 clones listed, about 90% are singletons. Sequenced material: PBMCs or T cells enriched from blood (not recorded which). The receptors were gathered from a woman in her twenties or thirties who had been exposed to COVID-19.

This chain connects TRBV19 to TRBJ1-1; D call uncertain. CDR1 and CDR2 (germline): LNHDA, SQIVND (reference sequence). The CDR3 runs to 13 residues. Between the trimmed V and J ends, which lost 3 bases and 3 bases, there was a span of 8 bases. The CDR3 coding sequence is TGTGCCAGTAGTATTTCTCGGGACACTGAAGCTTTCTTT. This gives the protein CASSISRDTEAFF.

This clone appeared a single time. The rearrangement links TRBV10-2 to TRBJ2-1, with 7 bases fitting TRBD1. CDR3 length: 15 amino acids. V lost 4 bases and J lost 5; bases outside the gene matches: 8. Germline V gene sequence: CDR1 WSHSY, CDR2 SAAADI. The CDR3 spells CASSGRDRLNNEQFF. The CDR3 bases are TGCGCCAGCAGTGGCCGGGACAGACTCAACAATGAGCAGTTCTTC.

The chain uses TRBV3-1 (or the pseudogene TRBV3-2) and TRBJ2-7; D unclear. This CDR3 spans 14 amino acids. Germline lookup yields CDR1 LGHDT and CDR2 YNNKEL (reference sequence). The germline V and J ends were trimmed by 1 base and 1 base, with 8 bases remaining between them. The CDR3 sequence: CASSQAGISYEQYF. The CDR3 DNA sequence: TGTGCCAGCAGCCAAGCTGGCATATCCTACGAGCAGTACTTC.

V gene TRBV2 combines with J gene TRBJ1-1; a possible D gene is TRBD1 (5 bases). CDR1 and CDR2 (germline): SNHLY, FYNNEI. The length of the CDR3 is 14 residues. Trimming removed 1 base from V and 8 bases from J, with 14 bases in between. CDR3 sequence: CASSEDGGAAEAFF. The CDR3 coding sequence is TGTGCCAGCAGTGAAGACGGAGGGGCGGCAGAAGCTTTCTTT.

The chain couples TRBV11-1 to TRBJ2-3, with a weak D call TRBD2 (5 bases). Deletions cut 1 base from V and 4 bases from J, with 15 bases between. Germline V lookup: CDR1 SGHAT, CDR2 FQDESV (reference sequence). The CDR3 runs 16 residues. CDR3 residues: CASSLGVGDRADTQYF. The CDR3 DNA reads TGTGCCAGCAGCTTAGGTGTCGGGGATCGCGCAGATACGCAGTATTTT.

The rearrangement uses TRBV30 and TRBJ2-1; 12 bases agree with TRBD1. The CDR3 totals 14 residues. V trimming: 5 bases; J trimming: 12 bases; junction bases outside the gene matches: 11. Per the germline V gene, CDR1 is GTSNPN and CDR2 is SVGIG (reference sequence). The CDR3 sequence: CAWGRDRGRRGQFF. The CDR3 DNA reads TGTGCCTGGGGTCGGGACAGGGGGCGTCGGGGGCAGTTCTTC.

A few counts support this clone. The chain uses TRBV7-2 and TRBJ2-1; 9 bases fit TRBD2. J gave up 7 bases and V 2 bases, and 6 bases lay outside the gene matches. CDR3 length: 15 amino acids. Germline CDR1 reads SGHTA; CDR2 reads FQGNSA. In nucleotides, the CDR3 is TGTGCCAGCAGCTTACTTGCGGGAGGGATGAATGAGCAGTTCTTC. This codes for CASSLLAGGMNEQFF.

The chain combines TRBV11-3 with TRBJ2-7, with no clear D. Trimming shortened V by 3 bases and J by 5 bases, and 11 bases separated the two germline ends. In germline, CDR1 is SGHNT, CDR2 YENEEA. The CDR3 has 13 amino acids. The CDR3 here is CASSLNSVNEQYF. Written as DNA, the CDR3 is TGTGCCAGCAGCTTGAATTCGGTGAACGAGCAGTACTTC.

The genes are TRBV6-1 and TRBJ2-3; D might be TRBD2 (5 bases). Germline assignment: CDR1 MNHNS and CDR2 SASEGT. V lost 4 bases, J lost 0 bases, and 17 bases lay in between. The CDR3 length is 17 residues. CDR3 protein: CASSAPRVAGSTDTQYF. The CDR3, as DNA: TGTGCCAGCAGTGCCCCTCGGGTGGCGGGCAGCACAGATACGCAGTATTTT.

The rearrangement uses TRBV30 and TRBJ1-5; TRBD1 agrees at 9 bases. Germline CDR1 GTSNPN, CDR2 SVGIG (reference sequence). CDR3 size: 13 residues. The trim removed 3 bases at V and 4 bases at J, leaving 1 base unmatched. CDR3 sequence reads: CAWSGQGNQPQHF. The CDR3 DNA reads TGTGCCTGGAGCGGACAGGGGAATCAGCCCCAGCATTTT.

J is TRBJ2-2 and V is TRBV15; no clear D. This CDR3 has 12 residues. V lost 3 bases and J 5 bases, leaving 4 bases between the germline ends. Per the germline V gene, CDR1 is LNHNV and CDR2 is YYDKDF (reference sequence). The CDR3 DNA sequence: TGTGCCACCAGCAGGACAACCGGGGAGCTGTTTTTT. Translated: CATSRTTGELFF.

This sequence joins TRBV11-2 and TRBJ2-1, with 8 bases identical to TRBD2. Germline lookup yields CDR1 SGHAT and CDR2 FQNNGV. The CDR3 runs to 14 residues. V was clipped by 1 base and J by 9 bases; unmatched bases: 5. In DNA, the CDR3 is TGTGCCAGCAGCTTAGTGGCGGGAGGAGGTGAGCAGTTCTTC. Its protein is CASSLVAGGGEQFF.

The CDR3 DNA reads as TGTGCCAGCAGCCAATTCGCGACTTCCTACGAGCAGTACTTC. As protein: CASSQFATSYEQYF. This chain links TRBV14 with TRBJ2-7; D is undetermined. The germline V and J ends were trimmed by 2 bases and 1 base, with 9 bases remaining between them. Germline lookup yields CDR1 SGHDN and CDR2 FVKESK. The CDR3 loop spans 14 amino acids.

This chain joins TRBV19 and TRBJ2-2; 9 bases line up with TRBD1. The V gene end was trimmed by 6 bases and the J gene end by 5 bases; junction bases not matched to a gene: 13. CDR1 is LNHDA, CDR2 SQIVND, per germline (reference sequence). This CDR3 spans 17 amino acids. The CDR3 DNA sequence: TGTGCCAGTAGGGGGGACAGGGTGTTCGCAATGACCGGGGAGCTGTTTTTT. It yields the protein CASRGDRVFAMTGELFF.

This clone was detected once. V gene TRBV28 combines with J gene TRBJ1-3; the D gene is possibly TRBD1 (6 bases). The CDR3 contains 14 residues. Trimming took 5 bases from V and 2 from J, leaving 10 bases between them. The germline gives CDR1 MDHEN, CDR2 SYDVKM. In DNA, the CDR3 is TGTGCCAGCAGTAAGACAGGCGCTGGAAACACCATATATTTT. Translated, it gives CASSKTGAGNTIYF.

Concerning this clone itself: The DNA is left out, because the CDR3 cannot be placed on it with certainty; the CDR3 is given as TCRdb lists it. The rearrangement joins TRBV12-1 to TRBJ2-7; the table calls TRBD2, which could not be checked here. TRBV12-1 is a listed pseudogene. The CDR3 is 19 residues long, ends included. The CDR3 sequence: CASSFAKGTSGIFSYEQYF.

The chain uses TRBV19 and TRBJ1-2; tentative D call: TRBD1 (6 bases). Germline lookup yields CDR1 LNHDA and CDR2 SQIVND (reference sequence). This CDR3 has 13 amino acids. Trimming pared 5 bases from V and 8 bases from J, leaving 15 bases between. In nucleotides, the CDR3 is TGTGCCAGTAGTGCACAGGGCGGCAGGGGCTACACCTTC. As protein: CASSAQGGRGYTF.

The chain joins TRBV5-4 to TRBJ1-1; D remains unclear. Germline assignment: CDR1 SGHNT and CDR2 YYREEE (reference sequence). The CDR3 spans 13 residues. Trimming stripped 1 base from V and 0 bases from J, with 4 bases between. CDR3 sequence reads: CASSLLVNTEAFF. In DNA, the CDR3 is TGTGCCAGCAGCTTGCTAGTGAACACTGAAGCTTTCTTT.

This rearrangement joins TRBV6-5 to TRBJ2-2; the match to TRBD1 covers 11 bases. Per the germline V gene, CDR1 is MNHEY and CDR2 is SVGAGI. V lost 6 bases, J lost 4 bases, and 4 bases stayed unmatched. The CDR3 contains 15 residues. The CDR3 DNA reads TGTGCCAGCAGCCTTGGACAGGGGGCCACCGGGGAGCTGTTTTTT. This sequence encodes CASSLGQGATGELFF.

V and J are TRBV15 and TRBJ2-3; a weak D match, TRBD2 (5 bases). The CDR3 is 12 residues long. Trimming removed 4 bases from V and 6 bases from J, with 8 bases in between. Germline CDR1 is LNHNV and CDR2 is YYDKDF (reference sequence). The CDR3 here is CATSTLADTQYF. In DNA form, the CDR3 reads TGTGCCACCAGCACATTAGCGGATACGCAGTATTTT.

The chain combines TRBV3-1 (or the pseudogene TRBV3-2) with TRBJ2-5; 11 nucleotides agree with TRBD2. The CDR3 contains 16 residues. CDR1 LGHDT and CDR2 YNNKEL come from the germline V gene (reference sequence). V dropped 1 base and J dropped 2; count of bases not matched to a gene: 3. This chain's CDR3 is CASSQVGTSGQETQYF. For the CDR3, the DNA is TGTGCCAGCAGCCAAGTGGGGACTAGCGGACAAGAGACCCAGTACTTC.

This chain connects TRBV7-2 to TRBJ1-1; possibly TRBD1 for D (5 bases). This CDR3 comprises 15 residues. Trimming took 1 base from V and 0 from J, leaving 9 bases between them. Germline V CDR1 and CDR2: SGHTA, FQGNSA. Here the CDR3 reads CASSLGGGLNTEAFF. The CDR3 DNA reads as TGTGCCAGCAGCTTAGGGGGGGGGTTGAACACTGAAGCTTTCTTT.

Here the CDR3 DNA reads TGTGCCAGCAGTATCCCAGACAGAGCAGCTTTCTTT. Translation gives CASSIPDRAAFF. This sequence joins TRBV12-3 or TRBV12-4 and TRBJ1-1, with D possibly matching TRBD1 (5 bases). Deletions cut 5 bases from V and 10 bases from J, with 14 bases between. The length of the CDR3 is 12 residues.

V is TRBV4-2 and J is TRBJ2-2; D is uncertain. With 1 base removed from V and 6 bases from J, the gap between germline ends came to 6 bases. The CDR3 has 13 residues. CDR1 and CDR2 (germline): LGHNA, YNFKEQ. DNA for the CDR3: TGTGCCAGCAGCCAAGTTGCGGCCGGGGAGCTGTTTTTT. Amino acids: CASSQVAAGELFF.

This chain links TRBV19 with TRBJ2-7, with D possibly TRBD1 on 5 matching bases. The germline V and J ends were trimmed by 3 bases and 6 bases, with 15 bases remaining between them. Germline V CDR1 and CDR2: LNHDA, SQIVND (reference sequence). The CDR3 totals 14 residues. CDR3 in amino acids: CASSIVSRAGEQYF. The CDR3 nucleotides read TGTGCCAGTAGTATTGTAAGCAGGGCTGGCGAGCAGTACTTC.

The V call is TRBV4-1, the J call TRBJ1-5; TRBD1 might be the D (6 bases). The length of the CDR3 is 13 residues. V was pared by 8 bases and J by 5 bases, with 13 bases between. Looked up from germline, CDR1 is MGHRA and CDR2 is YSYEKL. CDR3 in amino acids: CASHTGLDQPQHF. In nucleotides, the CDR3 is TGCGCCAGCCATACAGGGTTGGATCAGCCCCAGCATTTT.

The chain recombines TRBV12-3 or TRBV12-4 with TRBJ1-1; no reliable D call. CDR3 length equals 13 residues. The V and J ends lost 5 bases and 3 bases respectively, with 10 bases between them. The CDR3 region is CASSREVDTEAFF. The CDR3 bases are TGTGCCAGCAGTCGGGAGGTCGACACTGAAGCTTTCTTT.

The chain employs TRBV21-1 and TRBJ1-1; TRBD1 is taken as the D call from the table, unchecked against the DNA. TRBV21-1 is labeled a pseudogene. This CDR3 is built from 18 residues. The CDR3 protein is CASSETGRTRHGNTEAFF. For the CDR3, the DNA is TGTGCCAGCAGCGAGACGGGTCGGACACGACATGGGAACACTGAAGCTTTCTTT.